This T cell receptor beta chain was recorded in a study of OX40 agonist ivuxolimab in advanced cancers. Study findings and constraints: Among the nonresponders, some also had low normalized T-cell clonal expansion.

The table came from immunoSEQ multiplex PCR; TCRdb's copy has only in-frame clones and leaves some out. The sample consists of about 18,000 clones, 65% to 85% of them appearing once. Notes on this clone: The antigen remains unidentified.

The germline V gene encodes CDR1 MNHEY and CDR2 SMNVEV (reference sequence). The CDR3 totals 13 residues. Trimming pared 5 bases from V and 4 bases from J, leaving 12 bases between. The receptor was derived from an adult with an advanced solid tumor such as melanoma, head and neck, liver or kidney cancer. The chain recombines TRBV27 with TRBJ2-7; D call uncertain. The source material was CD4+ or CD8+ T cells sorted from blood, sampled in a trial of the OX40 agonist ivuxolimab. CDR3 DNA sequence: TGTGCCAGCAGTCCCGGGCCCACATACGAGCAGTACTTC. Amino acids: CASSPGPTYEQYF.